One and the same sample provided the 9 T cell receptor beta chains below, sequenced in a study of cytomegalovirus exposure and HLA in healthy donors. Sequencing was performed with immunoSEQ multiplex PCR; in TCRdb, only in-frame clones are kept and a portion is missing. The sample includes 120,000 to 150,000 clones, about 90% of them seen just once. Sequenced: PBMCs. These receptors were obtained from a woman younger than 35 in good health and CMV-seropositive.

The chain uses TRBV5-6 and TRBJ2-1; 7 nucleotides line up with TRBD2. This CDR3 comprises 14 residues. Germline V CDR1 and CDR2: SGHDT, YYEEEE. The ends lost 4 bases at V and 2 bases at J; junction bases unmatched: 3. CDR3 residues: CASSSAGAYNEQFF. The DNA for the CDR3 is TGTGCCAGCAGCAGTGCGGGGGCCTACAATGAGCAGTTCTTC.

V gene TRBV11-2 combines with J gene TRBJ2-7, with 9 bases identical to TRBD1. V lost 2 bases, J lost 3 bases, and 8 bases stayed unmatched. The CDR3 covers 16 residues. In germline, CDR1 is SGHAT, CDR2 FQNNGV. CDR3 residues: CASSLLAGTGFYEQYF. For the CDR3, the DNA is TGTGCCAGCAGCTTACTTGCCGGGACAGGGTTCTACGAGCAGTACTTC.

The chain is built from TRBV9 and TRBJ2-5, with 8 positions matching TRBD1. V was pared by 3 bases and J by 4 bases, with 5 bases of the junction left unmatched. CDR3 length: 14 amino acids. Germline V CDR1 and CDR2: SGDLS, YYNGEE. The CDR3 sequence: CASSDLTGGETQYF. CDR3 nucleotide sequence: TGTGCCAGCAGCGACCTCACAGGGGGAGAGACCCAGTACTTC.

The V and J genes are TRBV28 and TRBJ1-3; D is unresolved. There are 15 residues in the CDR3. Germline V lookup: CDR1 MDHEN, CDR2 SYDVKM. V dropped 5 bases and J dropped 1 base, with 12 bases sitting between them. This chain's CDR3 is CASSPPSGSGNTIYF. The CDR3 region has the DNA TGTGCCAGCAGTCCCCCCTCGGGTTCTGGAAACACCATATATTTT.

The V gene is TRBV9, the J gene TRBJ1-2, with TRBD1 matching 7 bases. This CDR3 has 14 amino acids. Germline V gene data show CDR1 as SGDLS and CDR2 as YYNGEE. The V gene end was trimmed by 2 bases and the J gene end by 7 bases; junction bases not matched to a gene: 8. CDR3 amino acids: CASSVRGDDSGYTF. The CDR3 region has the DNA TGTGCCAGCAGCGTCAGGGGGGATGACAGTGGCTACACCTTC.

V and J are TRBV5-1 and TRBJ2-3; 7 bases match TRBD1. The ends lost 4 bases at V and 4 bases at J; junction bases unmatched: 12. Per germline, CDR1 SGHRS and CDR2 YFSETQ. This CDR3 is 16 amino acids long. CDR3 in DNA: TGCGCCAGCAGCCTGGAACCGACAGGGTCCCCAGATACGCAGTATTTT. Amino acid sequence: CASSLEPTGSPDTQYF.

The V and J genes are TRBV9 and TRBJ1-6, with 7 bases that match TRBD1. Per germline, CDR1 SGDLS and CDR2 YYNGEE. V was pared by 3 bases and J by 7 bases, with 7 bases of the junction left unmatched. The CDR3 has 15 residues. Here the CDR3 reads CASSGQGPMNSPLHF. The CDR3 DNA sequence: TGTGCCAGCAGCGGACAGGGTCCCATGAATTCACCCCTCCACTTT.

The CDR3 is CASSPAGEFTDTQYF. The CDR3 DNA sequence: TGCGCCAGCAGCCCAGCGGGAGAGTTCACAGATACGCAGTATTTT. The chain joins TRBV4-1 to TRBJ2-3, with 8 positions matching TRBD2. J gave up 2 bases and V 4 bases, and 5 bases lay outside the gene matches. Looked up from germline, CDR1 is MGHRA and CDR2 is YSYEKL. The length of the CDR3 is 15 residues.

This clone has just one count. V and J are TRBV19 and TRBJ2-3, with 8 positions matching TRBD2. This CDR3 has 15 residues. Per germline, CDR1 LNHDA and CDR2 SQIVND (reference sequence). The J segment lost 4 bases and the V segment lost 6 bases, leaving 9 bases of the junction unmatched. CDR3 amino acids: CASRKAGDSSDTQYF. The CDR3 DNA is TGTGCCAGTAGGAAAGCGGGAGATTCGTCAGATACGCAGTATTTT. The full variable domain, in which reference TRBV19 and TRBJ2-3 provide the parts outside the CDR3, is DGGITQSPKYLFRKEGQNVTLSCEQNLNHDAMYWYRQDPGQGLRLIYYSQIVNDFQKGDIAEGYSVSREKKESFPLTVTSAQKNPTAFYLCASRKAGDSSDTQYFGPGTRLTVL.